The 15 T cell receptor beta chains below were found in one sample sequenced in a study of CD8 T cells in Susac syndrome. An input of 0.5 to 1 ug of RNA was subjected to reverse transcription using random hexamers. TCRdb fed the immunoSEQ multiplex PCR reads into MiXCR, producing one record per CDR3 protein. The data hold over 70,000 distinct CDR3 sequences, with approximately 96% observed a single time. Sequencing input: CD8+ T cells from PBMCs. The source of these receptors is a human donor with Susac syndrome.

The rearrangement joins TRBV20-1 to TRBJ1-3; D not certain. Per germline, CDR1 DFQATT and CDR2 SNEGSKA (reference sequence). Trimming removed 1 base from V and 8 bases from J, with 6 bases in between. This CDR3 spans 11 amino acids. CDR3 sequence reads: CSARGQHTIYF. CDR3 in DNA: TGCAGTGCTAGAGGCCAGCACACCATATATTTT.

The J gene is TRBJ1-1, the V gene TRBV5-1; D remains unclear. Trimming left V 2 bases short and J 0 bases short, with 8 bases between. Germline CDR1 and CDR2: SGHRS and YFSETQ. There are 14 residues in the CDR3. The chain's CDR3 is CASSFRAMNTEAFF. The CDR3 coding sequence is TGCGCCAGCAGCTTCCGGGCCATGAACACTGAAGCTTTCTTT.

CDR3 sequence reads: CSAREQGGLYEQYF. The CDR3 nucleotides are TGCAGTGCCCGGGAGCAGGGGGGGTTGTACGAGCAGTACTTC. The rearrangement links TRBV20-1 to TRBJ2-7; D possibly uses TRBD1 or TRBD2 (7 bases each). Trimming stripped 6 bases from V and 4 bases from J, with 19 bases between. The CDR3 is 14 residues long. Germline values: CDR1 DFQATT, CDR2 SNEGSKA (reference sequence).

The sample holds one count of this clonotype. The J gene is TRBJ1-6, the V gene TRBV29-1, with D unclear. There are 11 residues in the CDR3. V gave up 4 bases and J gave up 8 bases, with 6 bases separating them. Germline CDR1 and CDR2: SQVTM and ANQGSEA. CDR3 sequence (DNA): TGCAGCGTTGGATTGGATTCACCCCTCCACTTT. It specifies CSVGLDSPLHF.

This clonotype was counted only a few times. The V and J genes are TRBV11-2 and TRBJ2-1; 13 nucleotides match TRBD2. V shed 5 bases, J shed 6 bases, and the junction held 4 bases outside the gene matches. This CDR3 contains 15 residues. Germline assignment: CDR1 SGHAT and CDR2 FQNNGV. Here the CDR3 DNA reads TGTGCCAGCAGCACCGGACTAGCGGGGGTCAATGAGCAGTTCTTC. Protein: CASSTGLAGVNEQFF.

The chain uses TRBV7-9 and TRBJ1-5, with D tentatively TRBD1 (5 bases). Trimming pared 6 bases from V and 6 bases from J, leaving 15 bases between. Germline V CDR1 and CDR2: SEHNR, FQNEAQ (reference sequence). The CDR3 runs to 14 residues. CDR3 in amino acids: CASSPGDRSQPQHF. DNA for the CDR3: TGTGCCAGCAGTCCGGGGGATAGGAGTCAGCCCCAGCATTTT.

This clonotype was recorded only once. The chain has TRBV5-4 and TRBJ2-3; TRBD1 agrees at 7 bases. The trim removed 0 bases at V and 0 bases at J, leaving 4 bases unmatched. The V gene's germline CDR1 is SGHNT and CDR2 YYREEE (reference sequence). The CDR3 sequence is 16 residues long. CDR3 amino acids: CASSLDGRGSTDTQYF. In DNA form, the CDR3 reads TGTGCCAGCAGCTTGGATGGCAGGGGGAGCACAGATACGCAGTATTTT.

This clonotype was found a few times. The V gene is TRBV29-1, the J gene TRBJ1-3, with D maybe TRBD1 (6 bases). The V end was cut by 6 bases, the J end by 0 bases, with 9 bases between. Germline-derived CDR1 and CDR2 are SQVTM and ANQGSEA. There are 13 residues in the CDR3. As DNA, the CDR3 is TGCAGCGTCGGGGGACACTCTGGAAACACCATATATTTT. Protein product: CSVGGHSGNTIYF.

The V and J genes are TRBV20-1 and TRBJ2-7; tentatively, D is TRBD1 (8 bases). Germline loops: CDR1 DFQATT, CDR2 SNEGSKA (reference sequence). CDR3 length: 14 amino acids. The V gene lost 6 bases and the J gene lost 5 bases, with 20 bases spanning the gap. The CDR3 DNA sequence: TGCAGTGCGAGTACAGGGGGAGGGAGGGACGAGCAGTACTTC. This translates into CSASTGGGRDEQYF.

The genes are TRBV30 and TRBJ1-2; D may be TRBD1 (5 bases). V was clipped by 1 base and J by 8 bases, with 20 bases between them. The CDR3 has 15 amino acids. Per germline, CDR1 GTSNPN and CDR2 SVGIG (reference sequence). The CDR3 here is CAWSGTSTALTGYTF. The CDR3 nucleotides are TGTGCCTGGAGTGGAACTTCGACAGCCCTTACCGGCTACACCTTC. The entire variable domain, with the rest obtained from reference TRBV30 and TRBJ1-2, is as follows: SQTIHQWPATLVQPVGSPLSLECTVEGTSNPNLYWYRQAAGRGLQLLFYSVGIGQISSEVPQNLSASRPQDRQFILSSKKLLLSDSGFYLCAWSGTSTALTGYTFGSGTRLTVV.

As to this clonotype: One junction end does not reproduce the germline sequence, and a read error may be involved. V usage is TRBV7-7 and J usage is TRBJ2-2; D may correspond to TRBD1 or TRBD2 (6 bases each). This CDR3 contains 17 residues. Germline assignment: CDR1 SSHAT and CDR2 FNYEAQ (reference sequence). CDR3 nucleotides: TGTGCTAGCAGCCCGACATCGGGGGCCGAGAACACCGGGGAGCTGTTTTTT. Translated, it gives CASSPTSGAENTGELFF.

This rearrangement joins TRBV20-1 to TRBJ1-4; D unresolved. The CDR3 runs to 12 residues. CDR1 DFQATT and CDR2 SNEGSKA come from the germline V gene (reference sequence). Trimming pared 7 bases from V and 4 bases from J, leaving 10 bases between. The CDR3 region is CSVGQDNEKLFF. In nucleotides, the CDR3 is TGCAGTGTTGGGCAAGATAATGAAAAACTGTTTTTT.

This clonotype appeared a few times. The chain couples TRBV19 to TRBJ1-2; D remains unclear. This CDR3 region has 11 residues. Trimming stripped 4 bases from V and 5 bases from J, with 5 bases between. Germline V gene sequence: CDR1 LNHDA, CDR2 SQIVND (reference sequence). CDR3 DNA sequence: TGTGCCAGTAGTACGGGGTATGGCTACACCTTC. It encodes CASSTGYGYTF.

CDR3 bases: TGTGCCGTCGGGGTAACAGATACGCAGTATTTT. This translates into CAVGVTDTQYF. The V call is TRBV12-3 or TRBV12-4, the J call TRBJ2-3; possibly TRBD2 for D (5 bases). V dropped 11 bases and J dropped 3 bases, with 9 bases sitting between them. The CDR3 extends over 11 amino acids.

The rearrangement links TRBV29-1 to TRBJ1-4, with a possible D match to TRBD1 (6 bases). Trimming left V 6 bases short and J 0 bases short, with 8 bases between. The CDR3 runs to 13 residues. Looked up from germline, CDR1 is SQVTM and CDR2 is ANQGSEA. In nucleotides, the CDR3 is TGCAGCGTCGGGACACCAACTAATGAAAAACTGTTTTTT. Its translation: CSVGTPTNEKLFF.